This T cell receptor beta chain was recovered during a study of T cells in Graves' hyperthyroidism and ophthalmopathy. Turning to the study itself: The initial diagnosis was the point when peripheral blood was collected, ahead of any treatment. General study findings and limits: Blood also carried most thyroid clonotypes expanded above 0.001.

A lack of ophthalmopathy progression within 18 months defined stable Graves' hyperthyroidism. Germline assignment: CDR1 LGHNA and CDR2 YNFKEQ. V was shortened by 0 bases and J by 3 bases, with 12 bases between the two germline ends. The CDR3 is made up of 15 amino acids. This clonotype showed up just a few times. Its antigen is as yet unknown. The TCR beta CDR3 regions underwent amplification using RNA transcripts as the source. The primer set for the first-round RT-PCR of the TCR CDR3 was HTBI. TCRdb fed the multiplex PCR reads into MiXCR, producing one record per CDR3 protein. The sample yields about 560,000 distinct CDR3 sequences, approximately 14% seen once.

Sequencing input: blood. This sequence originates from a young woman with Graves' hyperthyroidism. The rearrangement uses TRBV4-2 and TRBJ2-7; no clear D gene. This CDR3 is CASSQDENRVYEQYF. CDR3 nucleotide sequence: TGTGCCAGCAGCCAAGATGAAAACCGAGTCTACGAGCAGTACTTC.